This T cell receptor beta chain was sequenced during a study of T cell responses to AZD1222 COVID-19 vaccine. Sequencing used immunoSEQ multiplex PCR; TCRdb keeps in-frame clones, though not all of them. The sample has 140,000 to 150,000 clones, roughly nine tenths seen once. Comments on this clone: Its antigen is undetermined.

Findings of the study overall: In the spike-specific TCR repertoire, nearly half reportedly target unmutated variant regions. Females made up more of the donors, who were largely white British, and clonal diversity may have come out too low. Spike-spanning, vaccine-associated CD4 TCRs were dominant at 160-218 and 743-854. The peak T cell response came first, and repertoires were sampled only after it.

This clonotype was sampled from an adult in good health. The source was peripheral blood, collected on day 0 of AZD1222 vaccination.

The CDR3 coding sequence is TGTGCCAGCAGTCGGTCAGGGTCGACCACTGAAGCTTTCTTT. This translates into CASSRSGSTTEAFF. This chain links TRBV7-6 with TRBJ1-1, with D possibly TRBD1 on 5 matching bases. CDR1 and CDR2 (germline): SGHVS, FNYEAQ. Trimming removed 6 bases at V and 4 bases at J, with 15 bases between. This CDR3 is 14 amino acids long. Full variable domain (outside the CDR3, taken from reference TRBV7-6 and TRBJ1-1): GAGVSQSPRYKVTKRGQDVALRCDPISGHVSLYWYRQALGQGPEFLTYFNYEAQQDKSGLPNDRFSAERPEGSISTLTIQRTEQRDSAMYRCASSRSGSTTEAFFGQGTRLTVV.